A single TCR beta chain is shown here with its context. The data were taken from a study of blood T cell repertoires in COVID-19. Turning to the study itself: Nucleic acid was either cDNA or gDNA, and it came from T cells, B-cell-depleted T cells, or PBMCs.

In the original analysis: Amplification with reference gene primers provided the estimates of nucleated cell counts. Only in-frame clones appear in the TCRdb table, and some are missing; sequencing was by immunoSEQ multiplex PCR. V and J calls and clone size are copied from that table; D and trimming were computed from the DNA. This sample has fewer than 250,000 clones, with approximately 91% found just once. Trimming took 0 bases from V and 0 from J, leaving 6 bases between them. CDR3 length equals 15 residues. Germline V CDR1 and CDR2: SGDLS, YYNGEE. The TCR originated in a man younger than 45 with COVID-19, enrolled during active disease. The material sequenced was peripheral blood. This chain links TRBV9 with TRBJ1-4; D remains unclear. The CDR3 DNA reads TGTGCCAGCAGCGTAGCCGTTGCAACTAATGAAAAACTGTTTTTT. Amino acid sequence: CASSVAVATNEKLFF.